This passage covers 20 T cell receptor beta chains from one sample sequenced in a study of T cells in Graves' hyperthyroidism and ophthalmopathy. Authors of the study amplified TCR beta CDR3 regions from RNA transcripts. The primer set for the first-round RT-PCR of the TCR CDR3 was HTBI. TCRdb re-called the multiplex PCR reads through MiXCR, storing one row per CDR3 protein. This sample has some 530,000 distinct CDR3 sequences, with around a fifth found just once. Material for sequencing was blood. These receptors were taken from a woman in her 70s with Graves' ophthalmopathy.

This clonotype was recorded a few times. The chain recombines TRBV10-3 with TRBJ1-1, with D possibly being TRBD1 (6 bases). Germline CDR1 ENHRY, CDR2 SYGVKD. The V and J ends lost 5 bases and 2 bases respectively, with 9 bases between them. The CDR3 is 13 residues long. The DNA of the CDR3 is TGTGCCATCAGTCCGACAGGAAACACTGAAGCTTTCTTT. Translation: CAISPTGNTEAFF.

This clonotype was observed many times. The rearrangement joins TRBV28 to TRBJ1-1, with D possibly being TRBD1 (6 bases). The CDR3 is 14 amino acids. V was clipped by 6 bases and J by 1 base, with 12 bases between them. The germline gives CDR1 MDHEN, CDR2 SYDVKM. CDR3 amino acids: CASRTDRTNTEAFF. The CDR3 DNA is TGTGCCAGCAGAACCGACAGGACGAACACTGAAGCTTTCTTT. The full variable domain, its missing parts supplied by reference TRBV28 and TRBJ1-1, is DVKVTQSSRYLVKRTGEKVFLECVQDMDHENMFWYRQDPGLGLRLIYFSYDVKMKEKGDIPEGYSVSREKKERFSLILESASTNQTSMYLCASRTDRTNTEAFFGQGTRLTVV.

This chain uses TRBV2 with TRBJ1-5, with 8 bases fitting TRBD1. The CDR3 has 15 amino acids. V lost 6 bases and J lost 3; bases outside the gene matches: 7. CDR1 is SNHLY, CDR2 FYNNEI, per germline. This CDR3 is CASRRTGPFNQPQHF. DNA for the CDR3: TGTGCCAGCAGGAGGACAGGGCCGTTCAATCAGCCCCAGCATTTT.

The chain recombines TRBV7-9 with TRBJ2-5; TRBD1 might be the D (5 bases). This CDR3 comprises 13 residues. V was trimmed by 7 bases and J by 2 bases, leaving 11 bases between them. Looked up from germline, CDR1 is SEHNR and CDR2 is FQNEAQ (reference sequence). The CDR3 sequence is CASNWAGQETQYF. As DNA, the CDR3 is TGTGCCAGCAATTGGGCAGGGCAAGAGACCCAGTACTTC.

This clonotype has a count of ten or more. The rearrangement joins TRBV6-2 or TRBV6-3 to TRBJ1-1; 8 bases align to TRBD1. V dropped 7 bases and J dropped 1; count of bases not matched to a gene: 14. The V gene's germline CDR1 is MNHEY and CDR2 SVGEGT. The CDR3 consists of 17 residues. The CDR3 DNA sequence: TGTGCCAGCAACCTACAGCTTGGGACAGGTGAGAACACTGAAGCTTTCTTT. This translates into CASNLQLGTGENTEAFF.

This sequence joins TRBV20-1 and TRBJ2-7; 10 bases map to TRBD2. This CDR3 spans 14 amino acids. The trim removed 3 bases at V and 6 bases at J, leaving 8 bases unmatched. Per the germline V gene, CDR1 is DFQATT and CDR2 is SNEGSKA (reference sequence). CDR3 in amino acids: CSASSLAGAGEQYF. DNA for the CDR3: TGCAGTGCTAGTAGTCTAGCGGGAGCGGGCGAGCAGTACTTC.

The gene calls are TRBV7-2 and TRBJ1-2, with 7 bases fitting TRBD1. Germline CDR1 SGHTA, CDR2 FQGNSA. Losses at the gene ends were 5 bases for V and 6 bases for J; bases not matched to a gene: 9. This CDR3 is built from 14 residues. CDR3 loop: CASSTPTGQDGYTF. CDR3 DNA sequence: TGTGCCAGCAGCACCCCGACAGGGCAGGATGGCTACACCTTC.

The chain couples TRBV4-1 to TRBJ1-1; TRBD1 matches 8 bases. Germline V gene lookup returns CDR1 MGHRA and CDR2 YSYEKL. The CDR3 is 18 residues long. V gave up 3 bases and J gave up 1 base; unmatched junction bases: 13. The CDR3: CASSHPPGQALQNTEAFF. DNA for the CDR3: TGCGCCAGCAGCCACCCTCCGGGACAGGCACTGCAGAACACTGAAGCTTTCTTT.

J is TRBJ1-1 and V is TRBV15, with 10 bases matching TRBD1. J was trimmed by 7 bases and V by 8 bases; bases with no gene match: 13. This CDR3 is built from 15 residues. Germline CDR1 is LNHNV and CDR2 is YYDKDF (reference sequence). CDR3: CATQDRGLVQNEAFF. The CDR3, as DNA: TGTGCCACCCAAGACAGGGGGCTTGTTCAGAATGAAGCTTTCTTT. The full variable domain, rest sourced from reference TRBV15 and TRBJ1-1, is DAMVIQNPRYQVTQFGKPVTLSCSQTLNHNVMYWYQQKSSQAPKLLFHYYDKDFNNEADTPDNFQSRRPNTSFCFLDIRSPGLGDTAMYLCATQDRGLVQNEAFFGQGTRLTVV.

This clonotype was seen a handful of times. The rearrangement joins TRBV27 to TRBJ1-5, with D uncertain. CDR3 length: 13 amino acids. V was clipped by 3 bases and J by 5 bases, with 8 bases between them. Germline V gene data show CDR1 as MNHEY and CDR2 as SMNVEV (reference sequence). CDR3 coding DNA: TGTGCCAGCAGTTTGTCCGGGTATCAGCCCCAGCATTTT. Translation: CASSLSGYQPQHF.

The chain joins TRBV18 to TRBJ2-1, with D possibly TRBD2 on 5 matching bases. With 5 bases removed from V and 10 bases from J, the gap between germline ends came to 15 bases. Germline V gene lookup returns CDR1 KGHSH and CDR2 LQKENI. The CDR3 runs 13 residues. The CDR3 region is CASSSEAEAEQFF. In DNA form, the CDR3 reads TGTGCCAGCTCATCGGAAGCGGAAGCGGAGCAGTTCTTC.

To note about this clonotype: Sequence at one end of the junction differs from germline and may be a read error. The V call is TRBV10-2, the J call TRBJ2-2; D gene unclear. The CDR3 spans 14 residues. Germline V gives CDR1 WSHSY, CDR2 SAAADI. The CDR3 bases are TGCGTCAGCAGATTAACAGTGAACACCGGGGAGCTGTTTTTT. Translating gives CVSRLTVNTGELFF.

This clonotype was seen many times. The chain carries TRBV2 and TRBJ2-1; TRBD2 matches 11 bases. V was clipped by 5 bases and J by 7 bases; unmatched bases: 4. The CDR3 covers 14 residues. Germline CDR1 and CDR2: SNHLY and FYNNEI. CDR3 bases: TGTGCCAGCAGTTCGGGACTAGCGGAAAATGAGCAGTTCTTC. This sequence encodes CASSSGLAENEQFF.

This clonotype was counted at least ten times. The chain joins TRBV18 to TRBJ2-3, with TRBD2 matching over 7 bases. CDR3 length equals 14 residues. Losses at the gene ends were 3 bases for V and 6 bases for J; bases not matched to a gene: 6. Per the germline V gene, CDR1 is KGHSH and CDR2 is LQKENI. CDR3 region: CASSPGLVGDTQYF. CDR3 bases: TGTGCCAGCTCACCCGGACTAGTCGGGGATACGCAGTATTTT.

The chain links TRBV7-2 to TRBJ2-1, with D perhaps matching TRBD2 (5 bases). V lost 5 bases and J 8 bases, leaving 19 bases between the germline ends. The germline gives CDR1 SGHTA, CDR2 FQGNSA. This CDR3 contains 15 residues. CDR3 nucleotides: TGTGCCAGCAGCCTGACCCCGACGGAGGAGCATGAGCAGTTCTTC. Translating gives CASSLTPTEEHEQFF.

This clonotype was observed at least ten times. V gene TRBV2 combines with J gene TRBJ2-2; 11 bases are shared with TRBD2. Germline values: CDR1 SNHLY, CDR2 FYNNEI. This CDR3 has 15 residues. The trim removed 6 bases at V and 7 bases at J, leaving 7 bases unmatched. The CDR3 DNA follows: TGTGCCAGCAGCGGTAGCGGGAGGGCCGGCGGGGAGCTGTTTTTT. Translated: CASSGSGRAGGELFF. Variable domain in full (rest from reference TRBV2 and TRBJ2-2): EPEVTQTPSHQVTQMGQEVILRCVPISNHLYFYWYRQILGQKVEFLVSFYNNEISEKSEIFDDQFSVERPDGSNFTLKIRSTKLEDSAMYFCASSGSGRAGGELFFGEGSRLTVL.

This clonotype was detected ten times or more. This chain links TRBV12-3 or TRBV12-4 with TRBJ2-7; D gene unclear. The CDR3 runs 14 residues. The V and J ends lost 2 bases and 1 base respectively, with 9 bases between them. The CDR3 here is CASSLTAGSYEQYF. The DNA of the CDR3 is TGTGCCAGCAGTTTAACGGCAGGTTCCTACGAGCAGTACTTC.

A few counts support this clonotype. The V gene is TRBV20-1, the J gene TRBJ2-7; possibly TRBD1 for D (6 bases). The germline V gene encodes CDR1 DFQATT and CDR2 SNEGSKA (reference sequence). CDR3 length: 14 amino acids. Deletions cut 3 bases from V and 5 bases from J, with 17 bases between. The CDR3 sequence is CSASSRAGAHEQYF. The CDR3 nucleotides are TGCAGTGCTAGTAGCAGGGCAGGGGCTCACGAGCAGTACTTC.

The chain couples TRBV6-5 to TRBJ2-2, with unresolved D. Germline lookup yields CDR1 MNHEY and CDR2 SVGAGI. The CDR3 runs 12 residues. V was trimmed by 3 bases and J by 7 bases, leaving 6 bases between them. The CDR3 sequence: CASSYINGELFF. DNA for the CDR3: TGTGCCAGCAGTTATATTAACGGGGAGCTGTTTTTT.

J is TRBJ2-3 and V is TRBV3-1, with TRBD2 matching over 9 bases. CDR3 length: 17 residues. J lost 1 base, V lost 5 bases, and 10 bases had no gene match. CDR1 is LGHDT and CDR2 is YNNKEL in the germline V gene (reference sequence). CDR3 in amino acids: CASSKTSGLEGTDTQYF. As DNA, the CDR3 is TGTGCCAGCAGCAAGACTAGCGGCCTGGAGGGCACAGATACGCAGTATTTT.